This entry lists 10 T cell receptor beta chains sequenced from one sample in a study of cytomegalovirus exposure and HLA in healthy donors. PCR was performed using 60 Vbeta and 13 Jbeta primers. Profiling relied on immunoSEQ multiplex PCR, and the TCRdb table lists in-frame clones only, not all of them. The data contain tens of thousands of clones, around three quarters of them singletons. Specimen: PBMCs. These receptors all stem from a woman aged 40 to 55 in good health and CMV-seropositive.

This clone was detected once. The J gene is TRBJ2-1, the V gene TRBV11-3; 7 bases agree with TRBD2. Germline V lookup: CDR1 SGHNT, CDR2 YENEEA. J lost 12 bases, V lost 2 bases, and 7 bases had no gene match. The CDR3 is 13 residues long. CDR3 nucleotide sequence: TGTGCCAGCAGCTTAAGACTAGCTGATAGGCAGTTCTTC. It is translated as CASSLRLADRQFF.

This clone was detected a few times. V is TRBV11-3 and J is TRBJ1-6; D ambiguous. The V and J ends lost 5 bases and 6 bases respectively, with 11 bases between them. Germline loops: CDR1 SGHNT, CDR2 YENEEA. This CDR3 comprises 14 residues. CDR3 DNA sequence: TGTGCCAGCAGCCCCGGCGAGGGTAATTCACCCCTCCACTTT. It translates to CASSPGEGNSPLHF.

The CDR3 nucleotides read TGTGCCGCCGTAAGCGGGGGGTCCCCTAACAATGAGCAGTTCTTC. As protein: CAAVSGGSPNNEQFF. The rearrangement links TRBV10-3 to TRBJ2-1; 9 nucleotides line up with TRBD2. Germline CDR1 and CDR2: ENHRY and SYGVKD. V gave up 11 bases and J gave up 5 bases; unmatched junction bases: 13. The length of the CDR3 is 15 residues.

The CDR3 DNA reads as TGCAGCGTCCAGAACGAACAGGGATTTAGTGACGAGCAGTACTTC. Protein product: CSVQNEQGFSDEQYF. The chain employs TRBV29-1 and TRBJ2-7; maybe TRBD1 (6 bases). CDR3 size: 15 residues. The germline CDR1 and CDR2 sequences are SQVTM and ANQGSEA. V lost 6 bases and J 5 bases, leaving 23 bases between the germline ends.

The chain links TRBV27 to TRBJ1-5; TRBD1 matches at 7 bases. Germline values: CDR1 MNHEY, CDR2 SMNVEV (reference sequence). The CDR3 length is 15 residues. V lost 1 base and J lost 2; bases outside the gene matches: 2. The CDR3 DNA reads as TGTGCCAGCAGTTTATTAGGACAGGGCAATCAGCCCCAGCATTTT. Protein: CASSLLGQGNQPQHF.

This chain uses TRBV9 with TRBJ2-3, with D possibly TRBD2 on 5 matching bases. This CDR3 comprises 12 residues. Germline V gene sequence: CDR1 SGDLS, CDR2 YYNGEE. V was trimmed by 4 bases and J by 5 bases, leaving 8 bases between them. The CDR3 loop reads CASSSEGDTQYF. The DNA of the CDR3 is TGTGCCAGCAGCTCTGAGGGAGATACGCAGTATTTT. Full variable domain (outside the CDR3, taken from reference TRBV9 and TRBJ2-3): DSGVTQTPKHLITATGQRVTLRCSPRSGDLSVYWYQQSLDQGLQFLIQYYNGEERAKGNILERFSAQQFPDLHSELNLSSLELGDSALYFCASSSEGDTQYFGPGTRLTVL.

The CDR3 spells CASSSTSVQNEQYF. In nucleotides, the CDR3 is TGTGCCAGCAGCAGCACTAGCGTTCAGAACGAGCAGTACTTC. The chain uses TRBV5-4 and TRBJ2-7, with 7 nucleotides matching TRBD2. Germline CDR1 and CDR2: SGHNT and YYREEE (reference sequence). V was pared by 4 bases and J by 5 bases, with 9 bases of the junction left unmatched. The CDR3 has 14 amino acids.

The chain uses TRBV2 and TRBJ1-5; TRBD1 aligns across 9 bases. In germline, CDR1 is SNHLY, CDR2 FYNNEI. The CDR3 covers 15 residues. V shed 7 bases, J shed 1 base, and the junction held 5 bases outside the gene matches. The CDR3 here is CASTPGQGSNQPQHF. In DNA form, the CDR3 reads TGTGCCAGCACCCCTGGACAGGGGAGCAATCAGCCCCAGCATTTT.

J is TRBJ2-1 and V is TRBV9, with TRBD2 matching over 7 bases. This CDR3 region has 15 residues. Per the germline V gene, CDR1 is SGDLS and CDR2 is YYNGEE. Germline trimming cut 2 bases from V and 2 bases from J; bases unmatched to any gene: 4. The CDR3 protein is CASSVRDYPYNEQFF. The CDR3 region has the DNA TGTGCCAGCAGCGTCCGGGACTACCCCTACAATGAGCAGTTCTTC.

The CDR3 here is CASSQDRGSMGNEQFF. CDR3 coding DNA: TGCGCCAGCAGCCAAGATAGAGGGTCAATGGGCAATGAGCAGTTCTTC. V and J are TRBV4-3 and TRBJ2-1; perhaps TRBD2 as D (5 bases). The CDR3 consists of 16 residues. CDR1 LGHNA and CDR2 YSLEER come from the germline V gene. The germline V and J ends were trimmed by 0 bases and 6 bases, with 15 bases remaining between them.